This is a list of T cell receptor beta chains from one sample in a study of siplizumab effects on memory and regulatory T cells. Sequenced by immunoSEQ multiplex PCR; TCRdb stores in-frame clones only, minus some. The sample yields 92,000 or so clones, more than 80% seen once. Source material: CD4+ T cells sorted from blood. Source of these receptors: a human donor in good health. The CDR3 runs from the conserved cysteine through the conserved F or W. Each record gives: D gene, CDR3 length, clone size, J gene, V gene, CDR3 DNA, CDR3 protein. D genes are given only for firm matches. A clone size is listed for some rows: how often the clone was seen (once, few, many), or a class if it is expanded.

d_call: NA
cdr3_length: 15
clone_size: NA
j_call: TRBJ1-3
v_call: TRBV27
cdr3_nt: TGTGCCAGCAGTTTATCGAGTCAGACTGGAAACACCATATATTTT
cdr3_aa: CASSLSSQTGNTIYF

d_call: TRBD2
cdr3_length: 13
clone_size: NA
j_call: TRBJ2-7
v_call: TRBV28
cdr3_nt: TGTGCCTCGGGGGGATGGGTGGGATACGAGCAGTACTTC
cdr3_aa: CASGGWVGYEQYF

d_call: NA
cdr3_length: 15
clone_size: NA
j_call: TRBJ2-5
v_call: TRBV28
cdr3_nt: TGTGCCAGCAGTTTGTCGGGCAGCGCGCAAGAGACCCAGTACTTC
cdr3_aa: CASSLSGSAQETQYF

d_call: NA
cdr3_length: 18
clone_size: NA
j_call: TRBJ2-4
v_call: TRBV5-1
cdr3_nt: TGCGCCAGCAGCTTAGGATTGGGGCCCCAAATAAGGGGAAACATTCAGTACTTC
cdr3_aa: CASSLGLGPQIRGNIQYF

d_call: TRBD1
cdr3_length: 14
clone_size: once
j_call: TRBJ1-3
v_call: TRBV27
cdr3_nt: TGTGCCAGCAGTTTAATGAGGCAGGGGGCCCCCATATATTTT
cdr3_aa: CASSLMRQGAPIYF

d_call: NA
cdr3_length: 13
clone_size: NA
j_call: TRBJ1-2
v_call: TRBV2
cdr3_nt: TGTGCCAGCAGTGTTGGCAGGAAGGAGGAGAGCACCTTC
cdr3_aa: CASSVGRKEESTF

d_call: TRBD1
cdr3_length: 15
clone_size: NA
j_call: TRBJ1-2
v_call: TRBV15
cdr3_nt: TGTGCCACCAGCACCCGACAGGGAGGAGACTATGGCTACACCTTC
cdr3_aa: CATSTRQGGDYGYTF

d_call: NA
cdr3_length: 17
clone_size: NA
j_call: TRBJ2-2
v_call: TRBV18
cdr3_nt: TGTGCCAGCTCACCAGCCGACTCCGCAAACAGTCCCGGGGAGCTGTTTTTT
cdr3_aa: CASSPADSANSPGELFF

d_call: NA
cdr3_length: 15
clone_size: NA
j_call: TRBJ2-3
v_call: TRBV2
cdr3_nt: TGTGCCAGCAGTGGGAGGTCACCATCCACAGATACGCAGTATTTT
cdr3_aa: CASSGRSPSTDTQYF

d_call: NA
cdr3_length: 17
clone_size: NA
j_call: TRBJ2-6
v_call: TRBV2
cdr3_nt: TGTGCCAGCAGGTCCGGGACAATTCACTCTGGGGCCAACGTCCTGACTTTC
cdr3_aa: CASRSGTIHSGANVLTF

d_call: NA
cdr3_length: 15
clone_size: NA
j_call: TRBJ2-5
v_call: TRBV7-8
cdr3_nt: TGTGCCAGCAGCTTAGACCTAAGAAACCAAGAGACCCAGTACTTC
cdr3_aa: CASSLDLRNQETQYF

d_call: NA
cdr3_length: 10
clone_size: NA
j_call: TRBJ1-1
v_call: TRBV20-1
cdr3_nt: TGCAGTTGCAGGCGACAAGAAGCTTTCTTT
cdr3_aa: CSCRRQEAFF

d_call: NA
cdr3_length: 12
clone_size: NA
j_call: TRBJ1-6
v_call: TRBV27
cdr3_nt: TGTGCCAGCAGTTCCAGGGAATCACCCCTCCACTTT
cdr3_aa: CASSSRESPLHF

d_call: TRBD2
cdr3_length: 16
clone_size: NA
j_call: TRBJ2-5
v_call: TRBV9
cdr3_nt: TGTGCCAGCAGCGGGGGACTAGCGGGAGTTTGGGAGACCCAGTACTTC
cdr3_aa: CASSGGLAGVWETQYF

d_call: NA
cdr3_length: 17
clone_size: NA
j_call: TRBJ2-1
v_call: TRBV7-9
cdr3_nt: TGTGCCAGCAGCTTAGGCCCTTTAGCGAACAAGGGGAATGAGCAGTTCTTC
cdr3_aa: CASSLGPLANKGNEQFF

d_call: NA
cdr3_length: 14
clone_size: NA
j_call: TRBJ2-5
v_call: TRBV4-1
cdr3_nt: TGCGCCAGCGCCCGGGGCAGGTTAGAAGAGACCCAGTACTTC
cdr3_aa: CASARGRLEETQYF

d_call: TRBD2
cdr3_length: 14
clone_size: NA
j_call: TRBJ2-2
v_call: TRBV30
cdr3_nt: TGTGCCTGGACGGGGACTAGCGTGATCGGGGAGCTGTTTTTT
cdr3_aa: CAWTGTSVIGELFF

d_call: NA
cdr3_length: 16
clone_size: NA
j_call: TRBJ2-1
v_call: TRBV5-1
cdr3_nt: TGCGCCAGCAGCTTGGTGCTGGGATTGGGTTACAATGAGCAGTTCTTC
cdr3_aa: CASSLVLGLGYNEQFF

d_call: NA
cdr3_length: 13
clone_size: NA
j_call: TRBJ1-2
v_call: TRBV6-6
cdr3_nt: TGTGCCAGCAGAACGACAGCTAACTATGGCTACACCTTC
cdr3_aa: CASRTTANYGYTF

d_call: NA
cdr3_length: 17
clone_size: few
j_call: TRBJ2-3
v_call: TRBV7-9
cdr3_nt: TGTGCCAGCAGCTTAGGTCACTACCAAAGTCTACCAGATACGCAGTATTTT
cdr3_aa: CASSLGHYQSLPDTQYF

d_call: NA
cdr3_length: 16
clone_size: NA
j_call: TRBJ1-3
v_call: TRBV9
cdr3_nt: TGTGCCAGCAGCACCGACACCCGAAGCTCTGGAAACACCATATATTTT
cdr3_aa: CASSTDTRSSGNTIYF

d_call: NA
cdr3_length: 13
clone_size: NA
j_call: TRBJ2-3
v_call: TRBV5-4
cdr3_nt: TGTGCCAGCAGGTCGCGTGCAACAGATACGCAGTATTTT
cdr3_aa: CASRSRATDTQYF

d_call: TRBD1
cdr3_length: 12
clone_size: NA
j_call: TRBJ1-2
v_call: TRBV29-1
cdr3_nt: TGCAGCGTTGAGTGGACAGGGAGAGGCTACACCTTC
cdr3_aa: CSVEWTGRGYTF

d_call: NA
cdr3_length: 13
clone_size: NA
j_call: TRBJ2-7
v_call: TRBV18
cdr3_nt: TGTGCCAGCTCACCCGGGCTCTCCTACGAGCAGTACTTC
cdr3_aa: CASSPGLSYEQYF

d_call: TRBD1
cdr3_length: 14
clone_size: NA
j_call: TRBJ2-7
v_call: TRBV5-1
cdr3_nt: TGCGCCAGCAGCTTGGATCGGACAGGGGGAGAGCAGTACTTC
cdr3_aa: CASSLDRTGGEQYF

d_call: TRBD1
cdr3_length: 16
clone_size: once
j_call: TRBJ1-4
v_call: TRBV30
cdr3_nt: TGTGCCTGGAGCGCGGGGGCACAGGGGACTAATGAAAAACTGTTTTTT
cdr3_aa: CAWSAGAQGTNEKLFF

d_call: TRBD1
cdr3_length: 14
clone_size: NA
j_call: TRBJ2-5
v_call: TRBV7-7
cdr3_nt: TGTGCTAGCAGCTTAGGGACAGGACAAGAGACCCAGTACTTC
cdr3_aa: CASSLGTGQETQYF

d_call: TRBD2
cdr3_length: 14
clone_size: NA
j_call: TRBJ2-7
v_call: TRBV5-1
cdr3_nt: TGCGCCAGCAGCACCGGGACTAGGGCCTACGAGCAGTACTTC
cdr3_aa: CASSTGTRAYEQYF

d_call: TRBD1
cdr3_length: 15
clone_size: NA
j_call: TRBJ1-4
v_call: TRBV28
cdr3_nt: TGTGCCAGCACCCCTGGGGGACAGGGCCCTGAAAAACTGTTTTTT
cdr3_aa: CASTPGGQGPEKLFF

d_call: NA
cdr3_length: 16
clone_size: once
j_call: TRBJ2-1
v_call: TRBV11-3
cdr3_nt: TGTGCCAGCAGCTTAGATCCGGGCAAAGCCTACAATGAGCAGTTCTTC
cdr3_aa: CASSLDPGKAYNEQFF

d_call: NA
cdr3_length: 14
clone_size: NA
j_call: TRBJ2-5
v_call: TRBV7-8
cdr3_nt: TGTGCCAGCAGCTTAGGGGGGGAGGTCAGGGGCCAGTACTTC
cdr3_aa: CASSLGGEVRGQYF

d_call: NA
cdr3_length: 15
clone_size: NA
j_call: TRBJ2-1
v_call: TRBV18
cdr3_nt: TGTGCCAGCTCACCATTAGCCAGGACCTTAGGTGAGCAGTTCTTC
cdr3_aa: CASSPLARTLGEQFF

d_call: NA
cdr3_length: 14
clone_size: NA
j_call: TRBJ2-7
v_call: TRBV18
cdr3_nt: TGTGCCAGCTCACGAACCGGGGACTCCTACGAGCAGTACTTC
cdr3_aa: CASSRTGDSYEQYF

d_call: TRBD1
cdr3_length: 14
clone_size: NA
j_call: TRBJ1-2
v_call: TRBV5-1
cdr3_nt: TGCGCCAGCAGCGCAGGGACAGGGATAAGGGGCTACACCTTC
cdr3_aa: CASSAGTGIRGYTF

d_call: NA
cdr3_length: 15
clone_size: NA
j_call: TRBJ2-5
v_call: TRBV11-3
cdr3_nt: TGTGCCAGCAGCTTAGATAGCGGAGCACAGGAGACCCAGTACTTC
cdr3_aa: CASSLDSGAQETQYF

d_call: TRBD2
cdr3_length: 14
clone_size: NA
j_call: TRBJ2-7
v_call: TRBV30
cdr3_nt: TGTGCCTGGGCCCCGGGACTAGCGGCTTACGAGCAGTACTTC
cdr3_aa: CAWAPGLAAYEQYF

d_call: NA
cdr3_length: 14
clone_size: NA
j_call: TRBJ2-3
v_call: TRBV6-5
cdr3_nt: TGTGCCAGCAGCCGGGCTAGCTTCACAGATACGCAGTATTTT
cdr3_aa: CASSRASFTDTQYF

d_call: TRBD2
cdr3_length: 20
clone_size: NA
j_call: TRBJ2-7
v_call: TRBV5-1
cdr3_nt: TGCGCCAGCAGCCCGCAAAATACCGGGACTAGCGGGAGGCCCCCCTACGAGCAGTACTTC
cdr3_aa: CASSPQNTGTSGRPPYEQYF

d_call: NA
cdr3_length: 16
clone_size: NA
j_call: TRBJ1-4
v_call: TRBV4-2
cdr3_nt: TGTGCCAGCAGCCAAGTGGGGTCGGGAAAAAATGAAAAACTGTTTTTT
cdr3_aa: CASSQVGSGKNEKLFF

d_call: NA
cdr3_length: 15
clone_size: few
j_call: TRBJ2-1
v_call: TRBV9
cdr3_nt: TGTGCCAGCAGCCCCCGATCCGGCCCGTACAATGAGCAGTTCTTC
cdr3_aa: CASSPRSGPYNEQFF

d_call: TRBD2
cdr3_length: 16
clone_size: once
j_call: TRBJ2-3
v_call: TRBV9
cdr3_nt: TGTGCCAGCAGCGTAGTTGCGGGAGAGCGCACAGATACGCAGTATTTT
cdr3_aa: CASSVVAGERTDTQYF

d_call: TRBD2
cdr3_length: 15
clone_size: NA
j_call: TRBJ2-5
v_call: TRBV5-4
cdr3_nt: TGTGCCAGCAGCACCTCGGGAGGGCGGCGAGAGACCCAGTACTTC
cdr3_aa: CASSTSGGRRETQYF